This T cell receptor beta chain was documented in a study of T-cell reconstitution after alpha-beta-depleted transplantation in children. Study-level results: Newly generated T cells supplied most T-cell counts and diversity one year post-transplant. Some patients owed their high day-60 TCRbeta diversity to surviving recipient T cells and thymic progenitors.

The CDR3 has 15 residues. Germline CDR1 reads SGHVS; CDR2 reads FNYEAQ. Trimming took 0 bases from V and 3 from J; bases not matched to a gene: 4. Library preparation (for TCRbeta) was performed with unique molecular identifiers. TCRdb fed the PCR reads into MiXCR, producing one record per CDR3 protein. The data show 98,000 or so distinct CDR3 sequences, 6.4% seen once. Ten or more counts support this clonotype. What it binds is not known. The TCR sequence derives from a male patient aged 2-15 years who had a stem cell transplant for acute lymphoblastic leukemia, so the T cells may come from the graft donor. The chain joins TRBV7-6 to TRBJ2-7; 8 bases are a match to TRBD1. The sequencing here drew on PBMCs, mostly from graft donor cells, taken 360 days after TCRalphabeta/CD19-depleted stem cell transplant. The CDR3 DNA reads as TGTGCCAGCAGCTTAGCGGCAGGGGGCTTCTACGAGCAGTACTTC. It encodes CASSLAAGGFYEQYF.